Listed below are T cell receptor beta chains from one sample, sequenced in a study of blood T cell repertoires in COVID-19. Libraries were prepared by immunoSEQ multiplex PCR; TCRdb keeps only in-frame clonotypes and omits some of them. The sample holds 200,000 to 250,000 clones, just under 90% seen once. The sample taken for sequencing was peripheral blood. The source of these receptors is a young man with COVID-19, enrolled during active disease. Each CDR3 is given with its conserved first and last residue. A D gene is named only where the DNA matches it firmly. Clone sizes are given selectively: once, few, many, or a class where the clone is expanded.

clone size | J gene | D gene | V gene | CDR3 length | CDR3 DNA | CDR3 protein
. | TRBJ2-1 | TRBD2 | TRBV24-1 | 15 | TGTGCCACCAGTGACGTAGCGGGGGGATCCAATGAGCAGTTCTTC | CATSDVAGGSNEQFF
. | TRBJ2-3 | . | TRBV29-1 | 14 | TGCAGCGTTGGGATCGGACTATTACCAGATACGCAGTATTTT | CSVGIGLLPDTQYF
. | TRBJ1-5 | . | TRBV14 | 13 | TGTGCCAGCAGCCAAAGCGTTCAACAGCCCCAGCATTTT | CASSQSVQQPQHF
. | TRBJ2-7 | TRBD1 | TRBV5-1 | 15 | TGCGCCAGCAGCTTGGATACAGGGGGTGCCTACGAGCAGTACTTC | CASSLDTGGAYEQYF
. | TRBJ2-7 | . | TRBV27 | 14 | TGTGCCAGCAGTTTGAGTCACGGCTCCTACGAGCAGTACTTC | CASSLSHGSYEQYF
. | TRBJ2-3 | . | TRBV7-9 | 14 | TGTGCCAGCAGCTACCGGGTCCCTGGAGATACGCAGTATTTT | CASSYRVPGDTQYF
. | TRBJ2-7 | TRBD1 | TRBV6-5 | 14 | TGTGCCAGCAGCTTTACAGGGGAAGCCTACGAGCAGTACTTC | CASSFTGEAYEQYF
. | TRBJ2-7 | TRBD1 | TRBV7-9 | 16 | TGTGCCAGCAGCTTATCCCCTGACAGGGGTGCCTACGAGCAGTACTTC | CASSLSPDRGAYEQYF
. | TRBJ2-7 | . | TRBV4-1 | 15 | TGCGCCAGCAGCCAAGCTCCCGGGGATCTCTACGAGCAGTACTTC | CASSQAPGDLYEQYF
few | TRBJ1-1 | TRBD1 | TRBV15 | 14 | TGTGCCACCACCCCGGGACAGGTGAACACTGAAGCTTTCTTT | CATTPGQVNTEAFF
. | TRBJ1-5 | TRBD1 | TRBV18 | 14 | TGTGCCAGCTCACCAGGACAGGGCAATCAGCCCCAGCATTTT | CASSPGQGNQPQHF
. | TRBJ1-2 | TRBD1 | TRBV19 | 18 | TGTGCCAGTAGTATACAACTCCCCGGGACAGGGGGACTCTATGGCTACACCTTC | CASSIQLPGTGGLYGYTF
. | TRBJ1-2 | TRBD1 | TRBV6-5 | 13 | TGTGCCAGCAGTCGAACAGGGGGCGGTGGCTACACCTTC | CASSRTGGGGYTF
. | TRBJ1-5 | . | TRBV19 | 13 | TGTGCCAGTAGTTCGGGGTTCCATCAGCCCCAGCATTTT | CASSSGFHQPQHF
. | TRBJ1-1 | TRBD1 | TRBV14 | 18 | TGTGCCAGCAGCCTTTCTTTACCGGGACAGCCTATGAACACTGAAGCTTTCTTT | CASSLSLPGQPMNTEAFF
. | TRBJ1-1 | . | TRBV10-3 | 15 | TGTGCCATCAGTGAGTCGGCGGGTTTTAGCACTGAAGCTTTCTTT | CAISESAGFSTEAFF
. | TRBJ1-1 | . | TRBV18 | 14 | TGTGCCAGCTCACCAGCGACGGGGGACACTGAAGCTTTCTTT | CASSPATGDTEAFF
. | TRBJ1-1 | . | TRBV7-3 | 15 | TGTGCCAGCAGCTTACGGACAGCTTTGCACACTGAAGCTTTCTTT | CASSLRTALHTEAFF
. | TRBJ2-3 | . | TRBV19 | 16 | TGTGCCAGTAGGCCCGAGGGGACATCGAGTACAGATACGCAGTATTTT | CASRPEGTSSTDTQYF
. | TRBJ1-5 | TRBD1 | TRBV19 | 12 | TGTGCCAGTGGGGACAGAAATCAGCCCCAGCATTTT | CASGDRNQPQHF
. | TRBJ2-1 | . | TRBV3-1/TRBV3-2 | 17 | TGTGCCAGCAGCCAAGACGTAAGTCCTAGCTCCTACAATGAGCAGTTCTTC | CASSQDVSPSSYNEQFF
. | TRBJ1-4 | . | TRBV5-1 | 14 | TGCGCCAGCAGCCGGGGATCGGCTAATGAAAAACTGTTTTTT | CASSRGSANEKLFF
. | TRBJ2-7 | TRBD1 | TRBV24-1 | 16 | TGTGCCACCAGTCCTACCCCGGGACAGGGTGGGTACGAGCAGTACTTC | CATSPTPGQGGYEQYF
. | TRBJ2-5 | . | TRBV7-2 | 13 | TGTGCCAGCAGCTTAGTAGAAGCAGAGACCCAGTACTTC | CASSLVEAETQYF
. | TRBJ2-7 | . | TRBV7-2 | 17 | TGTGCCAGCAGCTTCCGGGTGGTTGGGCGGGAACCCTACGAGCAGTACTTC | CASSFRVVGREPYEQYF
. | TRBJ2-2 | . | TRBV4-1 | 14 | TGCGCCAGCAGCCCCCGCGTGAACACCGGGGAGCTGTTTTTT | CASSPRVNTGELFF
. | TRBJ2-1 | TRBD1 | TRBV9 | 16 | TGTGCCAGCAGCCAAAGGGGACAGGGGGCCTTCAATGAGCAGTTCTTC | CASSQRGQGAFNEQFF
. | TRBJ2-7 | . | TRBV4-2 | 16 | TGTGCCAGCAGCCAAGACGGGACACTTGAACTCTACGAGCAGTACTTC | CASSQDGTLELYEQYF
. | TRBJ2-7 | TRBD2 | TRBV18 | 15 | TGTGCCAGCTCACGGACTAGCGGGAGTGCCTACGAGCAGTACTTC | CASSRTSGSAYEQYF
. | TRBJ2-2 | . | TRBV4-2 | 16 | TGTGCCAGCAGCCAAGACCGAACGCGGAGCACCGGGGAGCTGTTTTTT | CASSQDRTRSTGELFF
. | TRBJ1-1 | TRBD1 | TRBV19 | 11 | TGTGCCAGCGAAACAGGGGTTGAAGCTTTCTTT | CASETGVEAFF
. | TRBJ1-2 | . | TRBV28 | 12 | TGTGCCAGCAGTTTAGCCAGCTATGGCTACACCTTC | CASSLASYGYTF
. | TRBJ2-1 | . | TRBV6-5 | 14 | TGTGCCAGCAGTTCCATCCCCGGTTTGTTAGAGCAGTTCTTC | CASSSIPGLLEQFF
. | TRBJ1-6 | TRBD1 | TRBV27 | 15 | TGTGCCAGCAGCTCCTTGGGGGCAGGGGGTTCACCCCTCCACTTT | CASSSLGAGGSPLHF
. | TRBJ1-2 | . | TRBV7-2 | 16 | TGTGCCAGCAGCTTCGGGACTGTCCTCGCCGGATATGGCTACACCTTC | CASSFGTVLAGYGYTF
. | TRBJ1-3 | . | TRBV18 | 15 | TGTGCCAGCTCACCACCGAACCAGTCTGGAAACACCATATATTTT | CASSPPNQSGNTIYF
. | TRBJ1-1 | TRBD1 | TRBV2 | 12 | TGTGCCAGCAGTACAGGGGTCACTGAAGCTTTCTTT | CASSTGVTEAFF